This T cell receptor beta chain was identified in a study of graft-versus-host responses after intestinal transplantation. Of note for this clone: Its cognate antigen is unknown.

The table came from immunoSEQ multiplex PCR; TCRdb's copy has only in-frame clones and leaves some out. The sample contains over 55,000 clones, 90% of which appear only once. J gave up 8 bases and V 1 base, and 8 bases lay outside the gene matches. The CDR3 length is 16 residues. Per the germline V gene, CDR1 is KGHSH and CDR2 is LQKENI. This material consisted of unstimulated CD8+ T cells sorted from spleen or lymph node cells, taken before intestinal transplant. The chain joins TRBV18 to TRBJ1-4; 9 nucleotides line up with TRBD1. The sequence derives from a human donor who received an intestinal transplant. CDR3 bases: TGTGCCAGCTCACCACTCCCGGGACAGGGTGGGGAAAAACTGTTTTTT. It translates to CASSPLPGQGGEKLFF.